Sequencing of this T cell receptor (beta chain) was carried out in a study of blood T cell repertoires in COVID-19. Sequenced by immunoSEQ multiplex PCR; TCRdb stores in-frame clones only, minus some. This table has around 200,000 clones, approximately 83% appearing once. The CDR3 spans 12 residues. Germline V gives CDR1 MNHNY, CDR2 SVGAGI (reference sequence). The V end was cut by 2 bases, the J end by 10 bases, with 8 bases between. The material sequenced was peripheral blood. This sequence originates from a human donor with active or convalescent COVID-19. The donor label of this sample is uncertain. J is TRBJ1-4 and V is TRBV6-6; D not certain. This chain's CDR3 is CASSYPDLKLFF. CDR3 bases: TGTGCCAGCAGTTACCCGGACTTAAAACTGTTTTTT.